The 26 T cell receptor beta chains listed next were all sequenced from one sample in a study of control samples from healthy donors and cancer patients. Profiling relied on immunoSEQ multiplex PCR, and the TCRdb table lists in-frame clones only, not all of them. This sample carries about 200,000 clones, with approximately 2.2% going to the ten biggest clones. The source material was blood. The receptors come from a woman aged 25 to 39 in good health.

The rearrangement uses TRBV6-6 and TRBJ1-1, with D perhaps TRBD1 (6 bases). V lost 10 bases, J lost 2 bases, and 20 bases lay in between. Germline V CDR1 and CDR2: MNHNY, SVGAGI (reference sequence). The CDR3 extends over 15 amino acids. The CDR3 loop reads CATHDVSGANTEAFF. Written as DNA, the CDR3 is TGTGCCACCCACGACGTGTCAGGGGCCAACACTGAAGCTTTCTTT.

The CDR3 sequence is CASSQSALNRKGNQPQHF. The CDR3 bases are TGCGCCAGCAGTCAATCGGCCCTTAACAGGAAAGGCAATCAGCCCCAGCATTTT. The rearrangement links TRBV23-1 to TRBJ1-5; the D gene is possibly TRBD1 (5 bases). TRBV23-1 is flagged as an ORF with uncertain function. This CDR3 comprises 18 residues. V was trimmed by 0 bases and J by 2 bases, leaving 17 bases between them.

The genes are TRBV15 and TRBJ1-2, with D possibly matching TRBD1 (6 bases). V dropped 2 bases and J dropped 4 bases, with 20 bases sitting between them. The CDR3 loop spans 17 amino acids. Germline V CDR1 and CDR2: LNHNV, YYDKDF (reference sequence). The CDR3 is CATSRTPETGTLYGYTF. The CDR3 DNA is TGTGCCACCAGCAGAACCCCTGAAACAGGGACTCTCTATGGCTACACCTTC.

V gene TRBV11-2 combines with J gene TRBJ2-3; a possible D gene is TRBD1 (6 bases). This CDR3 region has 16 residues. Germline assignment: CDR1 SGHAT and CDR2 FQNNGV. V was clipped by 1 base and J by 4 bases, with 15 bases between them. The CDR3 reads CASSLGRDILSDTQYF. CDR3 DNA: TGTGCCAGCAGCTTAGGACGGGACATTCTCTCAGATACGCAGTATTTT. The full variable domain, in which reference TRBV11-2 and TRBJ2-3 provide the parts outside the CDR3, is EAGVAQSPRYKIIEKRQSVAFWCNPISGHATLYWYQQILGQGPKLLIQFQNNGVVDDSQLPKDRFSAERLKGVDSTLKIQPAKLEDSAVYLCASSLGRDILSDTQYFGPGTRLTVL.

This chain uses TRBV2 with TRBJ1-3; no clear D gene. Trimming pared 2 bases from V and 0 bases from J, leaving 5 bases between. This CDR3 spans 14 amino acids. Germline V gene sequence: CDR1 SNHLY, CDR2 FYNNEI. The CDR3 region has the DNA TGTGCCAGCAGTGAACAGATCTCTGGAAACACCATATATTTT. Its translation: CASSEQISGNTIYF.

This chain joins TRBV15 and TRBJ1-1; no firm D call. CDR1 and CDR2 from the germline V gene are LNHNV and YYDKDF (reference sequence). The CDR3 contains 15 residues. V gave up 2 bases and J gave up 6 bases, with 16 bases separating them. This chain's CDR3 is CATSRNLLELPEAFF. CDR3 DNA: TGTGCCACCAGCAGAAATTTGTTAGAGCTCCCTGAAGCTTTCTTT. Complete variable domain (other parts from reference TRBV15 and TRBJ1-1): DAMVIQNPRYQVTQFGKPVTLSCSQTLNHNVMYWYQQKSSQAPKLLFHYYDKDFNNEADTPDNFQSRRPNTSFCFLDIRSPGLGDTAMYLCATSRNLLELPEAFFGQGTRLTVV.

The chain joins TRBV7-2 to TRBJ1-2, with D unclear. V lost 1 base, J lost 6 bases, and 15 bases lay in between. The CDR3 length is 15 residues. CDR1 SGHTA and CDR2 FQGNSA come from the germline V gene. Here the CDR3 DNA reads TGTGCCAGCAGCTTAGGAGGGCAGCCGTCGAATGGCTACACCTTC. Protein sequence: CASSLGGQPSNGYTF.

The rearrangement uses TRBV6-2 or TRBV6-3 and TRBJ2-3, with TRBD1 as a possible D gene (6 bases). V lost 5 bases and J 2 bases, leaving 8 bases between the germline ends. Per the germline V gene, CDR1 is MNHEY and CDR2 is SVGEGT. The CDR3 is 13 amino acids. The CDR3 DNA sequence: TGTGCCAGCAGTCGACAGGACACAGATACGCAGTATTTT. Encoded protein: CASSRQDTDTQYF.

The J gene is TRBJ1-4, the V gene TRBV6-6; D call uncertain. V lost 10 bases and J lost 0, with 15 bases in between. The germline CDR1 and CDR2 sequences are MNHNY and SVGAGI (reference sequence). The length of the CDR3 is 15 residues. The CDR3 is CATPPSTTTNEKLFF. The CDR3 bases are TGTGCCACCCCACCCTCGACAACAACTAATGAAAAACTGTTTTTT.

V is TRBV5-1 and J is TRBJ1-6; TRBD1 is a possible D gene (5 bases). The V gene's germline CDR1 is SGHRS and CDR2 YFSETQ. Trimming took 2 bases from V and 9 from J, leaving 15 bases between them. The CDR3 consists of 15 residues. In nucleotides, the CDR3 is TGCGCCAGCAGCTTTAATCCGGGGGAAGGTTCACCCCTCCACTTT. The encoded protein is CASSFNPGEGSPLHF.

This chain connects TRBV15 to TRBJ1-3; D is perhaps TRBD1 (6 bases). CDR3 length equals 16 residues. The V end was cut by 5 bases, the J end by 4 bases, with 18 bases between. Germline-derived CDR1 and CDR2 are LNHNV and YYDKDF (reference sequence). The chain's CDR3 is CATSAGGQLRGNTIYF. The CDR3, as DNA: TGTGCCACCAGCGCTGGGGGGCAACTGCGAGGAAACACCATATATTTT.

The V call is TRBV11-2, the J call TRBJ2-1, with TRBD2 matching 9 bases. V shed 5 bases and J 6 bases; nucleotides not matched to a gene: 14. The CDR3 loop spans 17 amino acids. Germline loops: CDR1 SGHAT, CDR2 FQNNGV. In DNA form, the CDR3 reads TGTGCCAGCAGCCCATACTCGGGCGGGGGGGCCCTCAATGAGCAGTTCTTC. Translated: CASSPYSGGGALNEQFF. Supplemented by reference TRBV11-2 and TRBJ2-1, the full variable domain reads EAGVAQSPRYKIIEKRQSVAFWCNPISGHATLYWYQQILGQGPKLLIQFQNNGVVDDSQLPKDRFSAERLKGVDSTLKIQPAKLEDSAVYLCASSPYSGGGALNEQFFGPGTRLTVL.

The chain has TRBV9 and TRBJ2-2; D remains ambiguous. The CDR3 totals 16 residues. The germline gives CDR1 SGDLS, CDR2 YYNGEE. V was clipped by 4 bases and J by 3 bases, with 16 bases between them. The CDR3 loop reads CASSPPRGAYTGELFF. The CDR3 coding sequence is TGTGCCAGCAGCCCACCGAGAGGAGCTTACACCGGGGAGCTGTTTTTT.

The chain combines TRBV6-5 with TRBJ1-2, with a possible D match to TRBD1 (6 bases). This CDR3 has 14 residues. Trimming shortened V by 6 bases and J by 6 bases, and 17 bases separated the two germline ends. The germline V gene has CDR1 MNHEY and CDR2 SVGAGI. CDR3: CASSNRELFHGYTF. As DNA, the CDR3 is TGTGCCAGCAGCAACAGGGAATTATTTCATGGCTACACCTTC.

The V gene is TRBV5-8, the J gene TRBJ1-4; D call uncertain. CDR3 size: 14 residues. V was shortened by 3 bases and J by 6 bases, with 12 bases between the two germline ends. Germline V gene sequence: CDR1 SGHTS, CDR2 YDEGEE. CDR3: CASSWGWQHEKLFF. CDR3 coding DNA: TGTGCCAGCAGCTGGGGATGGCAGCATGAAAAACTGTTTTTT.

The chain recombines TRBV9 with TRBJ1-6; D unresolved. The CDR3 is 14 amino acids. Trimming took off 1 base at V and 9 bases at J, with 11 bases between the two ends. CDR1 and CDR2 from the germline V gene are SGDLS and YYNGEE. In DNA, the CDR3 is TGTGCCAGCAGCGTACTAGACGTGGGTTCACCCCTCCACTTT. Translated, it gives CASSVLDVGSPLHF.

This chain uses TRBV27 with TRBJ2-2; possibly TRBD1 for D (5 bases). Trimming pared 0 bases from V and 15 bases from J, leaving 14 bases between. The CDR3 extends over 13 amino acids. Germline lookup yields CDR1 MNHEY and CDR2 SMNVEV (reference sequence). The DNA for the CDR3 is TGTGCCAGCAGTTTATCAGGCCAGGGAAAGGTGTTTTTT. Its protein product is CASSLSGQGKVFF.

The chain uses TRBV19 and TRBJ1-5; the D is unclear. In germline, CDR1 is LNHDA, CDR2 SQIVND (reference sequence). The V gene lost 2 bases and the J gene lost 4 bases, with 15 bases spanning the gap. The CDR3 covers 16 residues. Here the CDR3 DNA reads TGTGCCAGTAGTATACCCCCGGCAGCAAATAATCAGCCCCAGCATTTT. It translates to CASSIPPAANNQPQHF.

DNA of the CDR3: TGTGCCAGCAGTGACAGGGGAAGTCAGCCCCAGCATTTT. Its protein product is CASSDRGSQPQHF. V gene TRBV6-2 or TRBV6-3 combines with J gene TRBJ1-5, with 8 bases identical to TRBD1. Trimming cost V 5 bases and J 6 bases; bases outside gene matches: 3. This CDR3 spans 13 amino acids. Per germline, CDR1 MNHEY and CDR2 SVGEGT.

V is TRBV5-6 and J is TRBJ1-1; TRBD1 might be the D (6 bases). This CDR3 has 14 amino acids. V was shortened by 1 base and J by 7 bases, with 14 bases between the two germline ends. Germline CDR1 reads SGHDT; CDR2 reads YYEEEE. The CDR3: CASSLWGAGDEAFF. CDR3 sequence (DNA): TGTGCCAGCAGCTTGTGGGGGGCCGGGGATGAAGCTTTCTTT. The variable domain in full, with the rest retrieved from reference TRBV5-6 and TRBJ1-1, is DAGVTQSPTHLIKTRGQQVTLRCSPKSGHDTVSWYQQALGQGPQFIFQYYEEEERQRGNFPDRFSGHQFPNYSSELNVNALLLGDSALYLCASSLWGAGDEAFFGQGTRLTVV.

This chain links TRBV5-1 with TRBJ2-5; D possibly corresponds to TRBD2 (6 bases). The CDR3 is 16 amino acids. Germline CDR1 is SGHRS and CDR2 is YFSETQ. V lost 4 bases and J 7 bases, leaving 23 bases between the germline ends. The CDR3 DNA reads TGCGCCAGCAGCCTAAGCCCCGCGGGGCCGGGTGGGACCCAGTACTTC. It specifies CASSLSPAGPGGTQYF.

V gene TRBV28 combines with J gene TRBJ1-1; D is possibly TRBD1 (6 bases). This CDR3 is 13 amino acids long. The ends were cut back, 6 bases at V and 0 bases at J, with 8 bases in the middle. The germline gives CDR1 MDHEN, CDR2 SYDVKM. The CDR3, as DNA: TGTGCCAGCAGAACAGGGATGAACACTGAAGCTTTCTTT. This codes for CASRTGMNTEAFF.

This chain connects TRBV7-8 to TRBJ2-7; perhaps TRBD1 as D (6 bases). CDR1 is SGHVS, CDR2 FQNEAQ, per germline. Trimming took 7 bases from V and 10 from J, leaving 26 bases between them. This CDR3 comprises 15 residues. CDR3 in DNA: TGTGCCAGCACCGCATCGCGGACAGATCTACGAGGACAGTACTTC. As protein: CASTASRTDLRGQYF.

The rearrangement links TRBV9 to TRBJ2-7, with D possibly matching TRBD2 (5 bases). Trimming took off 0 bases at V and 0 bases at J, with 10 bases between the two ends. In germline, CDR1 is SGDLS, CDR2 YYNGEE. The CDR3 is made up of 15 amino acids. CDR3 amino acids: CASSVELGDSYEQYF. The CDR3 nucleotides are TGTGCCAGCAGCGTAGAACTGGGAGACTCCTACGAGCAGTACTTC.

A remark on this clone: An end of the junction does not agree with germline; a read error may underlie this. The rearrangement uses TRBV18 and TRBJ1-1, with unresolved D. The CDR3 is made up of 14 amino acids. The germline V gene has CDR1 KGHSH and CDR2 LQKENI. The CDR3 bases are TGTGCCAGTTCACCCACACCCACTCAGAGAGAAGCTTTCTTT. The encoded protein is CASSPTPTQREAFF.

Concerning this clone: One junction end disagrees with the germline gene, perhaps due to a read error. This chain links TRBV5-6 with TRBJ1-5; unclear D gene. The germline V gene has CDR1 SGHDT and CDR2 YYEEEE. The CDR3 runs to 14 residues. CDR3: CAGSSQFMNQPQHF. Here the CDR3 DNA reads TGTGCCGGCAGCTCCCAATTTATGAATCAGCCCCAGCATTTT.